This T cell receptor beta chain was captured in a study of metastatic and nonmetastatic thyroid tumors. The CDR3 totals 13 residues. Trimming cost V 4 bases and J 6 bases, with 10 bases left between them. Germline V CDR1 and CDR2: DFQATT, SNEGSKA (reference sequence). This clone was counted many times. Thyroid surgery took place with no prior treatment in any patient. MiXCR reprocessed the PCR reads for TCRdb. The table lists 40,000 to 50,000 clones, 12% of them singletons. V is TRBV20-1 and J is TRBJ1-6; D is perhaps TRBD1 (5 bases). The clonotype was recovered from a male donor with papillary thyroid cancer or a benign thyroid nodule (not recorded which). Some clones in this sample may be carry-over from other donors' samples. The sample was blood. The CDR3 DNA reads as TGCAGTGCTACGGGACGGATTAATTCACCCCTCCACTTT. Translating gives CSATGRINSPLHF.